This T cell receptor beta chain was captured by sequencing in a study of human T cells and chemical hapten exposure. Overall study results and limits: DPC sensitization did not alter TCRs above 1 in 1000 frequency.

The table lists this clonotype with a few counts. What it binds is not known. The time point was: patch test 3, about 24 weeks after DPC sensitization. Treatment described: therapeutic diphenylcyclopropenone sensitization with weekly scalp DPC. Patients had alopecia, were aged 18 to 70, and were not pregnant. Trimming took 2 bases from V and 3 from J, leaving 7 bases between them. From germline, CDR1 is DFQATT and CDR2 SNEGSKA (reference sequence). The CDR3 contains 12 residues. TCRdb called the RACE reads again in MiXCR, with one record for every CDR3 protein. The table lists 210,000 or so distinct CDR3 sequences, more than 20% of them singletons, with 2% to 2.5% in the top ten.

V and J are TRBV20-1 and TRBJ2-5; D might be TRBD2 (5 bases). The sequenced sample was whole blood, obtained in connection with sensitization to the hapten diphenylcyclopropenone (DPC). The TCR comes from a woman aged 40 to 50 with alopecia areata. Some clones in this sample may be carry-over from other donors' samples. The DNA of the CDR3 is TGCAGTGCTAGAAACGGGGAAGAGACCCAGTACTTC. Translated, it gives CSARNGEETQYF.